Reported below is one T cell receptor (beta chain). There is no known antigen for this receptor. No qualities accompany the bases; no much larger clone lies one base away. The trial excluded patients who had a history of autoimmune disease or who were on systemic immunosuppression. Peripheral blood for TCR sequencing was drawn from every dose cohort at baseline, at cycle 4 day 1 and at cycle 7 day 1. The samples were taken from a phase I, first-in-human, multicenter, open-label dose-escalation trial of ivuxolimab. The trial enrolled adults with locally advanced or metastatic head and neck squamous cell, hepatocellular, melanoma or renal cell carcinoma. Before TCR sequencing, CD4+ and CD8+ T cells were separately sorted from peripheral blood. This entry comes from a study of OX40 agonist ivuxolimab in advanced cancers. As for the study more broadly: The costimulatory receptor OX40 (CD134) was targeted by ivuxolimab, a fully human IgG2 agonistic monoclonal antibody. Intravenous ivuxolimab was administered to patients every 2 weeks at six dose levels: 0.01, 0.1, 0.3, 1.5, 3 and 10 mg/kg. Among the roughly 52 dose-escalation patients, some 19 had hepatocellular carcinoma, 15 or so melanoma, 9 renal cell carcinoma and 9 head and neck cancer. The dose-escalation cohort was 82.7% male with a mean age of roughly 62 years, ranging from about 23 to 85. Patients were allowed to have had prior anti-PD-1, anti-PD-L1 or anti-CTLA-4 therapy, and around two fifths of the dose-escalation patients had been treated with checkpoint inhibitors. Partial responses occurred in three dose-escalation patients, of whom one had hepatocellular carcinoma and two had cutaneous melanoma. Peripheral TCRbeta sequencing was intended to test whether TCR sequence diversity was altered and clonal T-cell expansion was caused by ivuxolimab. The paper reports the monotherapy dose-escalation portion (N = 52 patients) of the phase I ivuxolimab trial. Beyond this particular receptor, the publication reports: After ivuxolimab, CD8+ T cells had more expanded clones than CD4+ T cells on average. In the 0.1-3.0 mg/kg groups, partial responders had among the lowest normalized peripheral clonal expansion, particularly in CD8+ T cells. Low levels of normalized T-cell clonal expansion were also seen in some patients who did not respond. At doses from 0.1 to 3.0 mg/kg, clonal expansion was seen in both CD4+ and CD8+ blood T cells between baseline and week 6. Antigen specificity was not determined for the clonally expanded peripheral T cells.

Reading from cysteine to phenylalanine, the CDR3 counts 12 amino acids. The sequence is cut down to CDR3 DNA, 36 bases in frame from base 1. The germline V gene provides CDR1 KGHSH and CDR2 LQKENI. Between the V and J ends, shortened by 5 bases and 10 bases respectively, the junction contains 13 bases. Genomic DNA was extracted from sorted cells for sequencing of the TCRbeta CDR3 region. The immunoSEQ Assay was used to sequence the TCRbeta CDR3 regions. TCRdb retrieved this table from immuneACCESS and kept in-frame rearrangements only. Not all clones are present; in checked studies, unresolved V genes account for under half, and no reason is known for the remainder. Counted in this sample were over 35,000 clones; roughly 89% of them appeared once. The ten largest clones add up to about 40% of the sample.

Sequenced here: CD4+ or CD8+ T cells sorted from blood, sampled in a trial of the OX40 agonist ivuxolimab. The rearrangement joined TRBV18 to TRBJ2-3; the D gene is possibly TRBD2, with 5 bases matching. The clonotype originates from an adult with an advanced solid tumor such as melanoma, head and neck, liver or kidney cancer. The nucleotide sequence is given as TGTGCCAGCTCAAGCGGCGGAGAGTCGCAGTATTTT. The encoded protein is CASSSGGESQYF.